This T cell receptor (beta chain) was observed in a study of cytomegalovirus exposure and HLA in healthy donors. The PCR contained 60 Vbeta and 13 Jbeta primers. Produced via immunoSEQ multiplex PCR; TCRdb's table is partial and in-frame only. The sample shows fewer than 200,000 clones, 65% to 80% of them seen only once. V lost 10 bases, J lost 1 base, and 28 bases lay in between. This CDR3 is 18 amino acids long. Per germline, CDR1 LNHDA and CDR2 SQIVND (reference sequence). Sequencing was performed on PBMCs. This clonotype originated in a woman between 45 and 65 years old in good health and CMV-seropositive. This chain uses TRBV19 with TRBJ1-2; D is ambiguous. CDR3 nucleotides: TGTGCCACCCAAGTAAAGGCCCTGGGGAGAGGATATAACTATGGCTACACCTTC. Translated, it gives CATQVKALGRGYNYGYTF.